This T cell receptor (beta chain) was obtained from a study of blood T cells in healthy people across ages. Study-level points and caveats: The donors' CMV status was not determined, possibly confounding changes in expanded clonotypes. The percentage of naive T cells correlated strongly with TCR beta diversity.

Of note for this clonotype: The antigen is undetermined.

Trimming took 0 bases from V and 5 from J, leaving 10 bases between them. The CDR3 totals 14 residues. Germline loops: CDR1 MNHEY, CDR2 SVGAGI. Using a J-beta primer mix together with a sample-barcoded 5' primer, a second PCR was run for about 7 to 12 cycles. TCRdb fed the 5' RACE reads into MiXCR, producing one record per CDR3 protein. The table has about 1.8 million distinct CDR3 sequences, roughly 49% seen once. The receptor was isolated from a woman in her forties in good health. Sequencing used blood. The genes are TRBV6-5 and TRBJ1-2; D not certain. CDR3 DNA sequence: TGTGCCAGCAGTTACTCGTTGGAGGTTTATGGCTACACCTTC. It codes for CASSYSLEVYGYTF.